The T cell receptor beta chain under discussion was sequenced for a study of T cells in Graves' hyperthyroidism and ophthalmopathy. The germline V gene has CDR1 DFQATT and CDR2 SNEGSKA (reference sequence). The CDR3 length is 18 residues. V gave up 0 bases and J gave up 3 bases; unmatched junction bases: 10. The investigators amplified TCR beta CDR3 regions from RNA transcripts. TCR CDR3 regions were first amplified by RT-PCR with HTBI primers. TCRdb used MiXCR to reprocess the multiplex PCR reads, holding one entry per CDR3 protein. The repertoire holds some 320,000 distinct CDR3 sequences, with around 15% as singletons.

The clonotype comes from a woman in her forties with Graves' ophthalmopathy. Sequences were obtained from blood. V and J are TRBV20-1 and TRBJ2-7; TRBD2 aligns across 14 bases. The CDR3 nucleotides read TGCAGTGCTAGAGAATCCGGACTAGCGGGAGGCGCTTACTACGAGCAGTACTTC. As protein: CSARESGLAGGAYYEQYF.